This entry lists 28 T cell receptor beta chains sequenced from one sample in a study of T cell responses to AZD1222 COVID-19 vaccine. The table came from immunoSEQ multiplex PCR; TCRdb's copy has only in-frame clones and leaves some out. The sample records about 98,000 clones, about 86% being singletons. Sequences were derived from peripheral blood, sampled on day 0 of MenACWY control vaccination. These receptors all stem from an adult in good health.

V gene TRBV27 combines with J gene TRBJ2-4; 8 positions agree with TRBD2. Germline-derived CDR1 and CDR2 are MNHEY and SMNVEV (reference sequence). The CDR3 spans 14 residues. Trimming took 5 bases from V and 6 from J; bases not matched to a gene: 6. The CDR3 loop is CASSPTSAVNIQYF. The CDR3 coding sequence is TGTGCCAGCAGTCCGACTAGCGCGGTAAACATTCAGTACTTC.

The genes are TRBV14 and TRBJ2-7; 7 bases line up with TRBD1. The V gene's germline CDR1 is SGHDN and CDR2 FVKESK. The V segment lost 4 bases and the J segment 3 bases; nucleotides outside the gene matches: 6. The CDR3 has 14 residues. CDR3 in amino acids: CASSRGQVVYEQYF. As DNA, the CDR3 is TGTGCCAGCAGCCGAGGACAGGTTGTCTACGAGCAGTACTTC.

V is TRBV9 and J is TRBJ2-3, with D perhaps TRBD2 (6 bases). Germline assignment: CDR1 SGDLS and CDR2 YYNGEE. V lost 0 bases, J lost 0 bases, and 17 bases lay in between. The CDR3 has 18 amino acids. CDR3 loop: CASSVEGGGPSSTDTQYF. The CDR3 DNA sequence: TGTGCCAGCAGCGTAGAGGGAGGCGGACCTTCGAGCACAGATACGCAGTATTTT.

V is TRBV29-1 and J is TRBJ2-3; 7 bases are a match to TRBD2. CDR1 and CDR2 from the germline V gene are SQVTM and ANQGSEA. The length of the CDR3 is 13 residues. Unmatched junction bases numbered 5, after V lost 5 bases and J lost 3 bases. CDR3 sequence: CSVRGGATDTQYF. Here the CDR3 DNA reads TGCAGCGTTCGGGGAGGGGCAACAGATACGCAGTATTTT.

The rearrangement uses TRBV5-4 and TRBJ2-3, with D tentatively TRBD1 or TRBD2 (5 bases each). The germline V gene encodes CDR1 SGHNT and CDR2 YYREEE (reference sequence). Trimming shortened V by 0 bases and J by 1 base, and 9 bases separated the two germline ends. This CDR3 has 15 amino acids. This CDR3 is CASSLARERTDTQYF. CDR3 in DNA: TGTGCCAGCAGCTTGGCCAGGGAGCGCACAGATACGCAGTATTTT. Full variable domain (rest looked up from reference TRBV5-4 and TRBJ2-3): ETGVTQSPTHLIKTRGQQVTLRCSSQSGHNTVSWYQQALGQGPQFIFQYYREEENGRGNFPPRFSGLQFPNYSSELNVNALELDDSALYLCASSLARERTDTQYFGPGTRLTVL.

The CDR3 bases are TGTGCCAGCTCACCAGGGACAGACTATGGCTACACCTTC. This sequence encodes CASSPGTDYGYTF. The chain couples TRBV18 to TRBJ1-2; 7 nucleotides align to TRBD1. The CDR3 spans 13 residues. Germline values: CDR1 KGHSH, CDR2 LQKENI. Trimming took 2 bases from V and 3 from J; bases not matched to a gene: 0. The full variable domain, its missing parts supplied by reference TRBV18 and TRBJ1-2, is NAGVMQNPRHLVRRRGQEARLRCSPMKGHSHVYWYRQLPEEGLKFMVYLQKENIIDESGMPKERFSAEFPKEGPSILRIQQVVRGDSAAYFCASSPGTDYGYTFGSGTRLTVV.

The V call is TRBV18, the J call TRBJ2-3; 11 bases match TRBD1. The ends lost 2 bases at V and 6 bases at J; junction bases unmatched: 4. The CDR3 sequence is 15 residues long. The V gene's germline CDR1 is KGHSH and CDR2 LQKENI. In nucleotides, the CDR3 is TGTGCCAGCTCACCAGGACAGGGGGCGCGGGATACGCAGTATTTT. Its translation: CASSPGQGARDTQYF.

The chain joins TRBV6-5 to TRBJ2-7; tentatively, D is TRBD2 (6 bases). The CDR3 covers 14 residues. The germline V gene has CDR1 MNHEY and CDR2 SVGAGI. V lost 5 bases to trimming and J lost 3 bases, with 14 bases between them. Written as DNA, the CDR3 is TGTGCCAGCAGTCGTGGGGGAGGAAACTACGAGCAGTACTTC. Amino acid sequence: CASSRGGGNYEQYF.

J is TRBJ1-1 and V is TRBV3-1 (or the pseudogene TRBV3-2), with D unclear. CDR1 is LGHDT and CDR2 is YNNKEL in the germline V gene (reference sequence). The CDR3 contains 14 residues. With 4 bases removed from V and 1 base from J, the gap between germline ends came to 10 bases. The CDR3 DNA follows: TGTGCCAGCAGCCTGCGACAAGAGAACACTGAAGCTTTCTTT. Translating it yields CASSLRQENTEAFF.

CDR3 in amino acids: CASSRDRATRGAFF. CDR3 nucleotide sequence: TGTGCCAGTAGTCGGGACAGGGCAACGAGGGGGGCTTTCTTT. The chain carries TRBV19 and TRBJ1-1; 9 bases line up with TRBD1. Germline CDR1 LNHDA, CDR2 SQIVND (reference sequence). Losses at the gene ends were 5 bases for V and 11 bases for J; bases not matched to a gene: 12. The CDR3 runs to 14 residues.

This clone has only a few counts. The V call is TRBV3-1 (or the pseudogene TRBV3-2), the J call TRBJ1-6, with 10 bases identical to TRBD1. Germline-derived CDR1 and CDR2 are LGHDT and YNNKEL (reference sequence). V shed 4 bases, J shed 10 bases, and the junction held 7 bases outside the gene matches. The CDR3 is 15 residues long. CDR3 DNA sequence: TGTGCCAGCAGCCCAACCGGGACAGGGGTATCACCCCTCCACTTT. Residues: CASSPTGTGVSPLHF.

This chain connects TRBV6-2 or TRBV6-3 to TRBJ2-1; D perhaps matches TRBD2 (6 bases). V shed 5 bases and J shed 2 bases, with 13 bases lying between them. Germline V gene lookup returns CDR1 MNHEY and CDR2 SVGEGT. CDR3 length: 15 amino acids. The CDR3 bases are TGTGCCAGCAGTACCCGTAGCGGCACCTACAATGAGCAGTTCTTC. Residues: CASSTRSGTYNEQFF.

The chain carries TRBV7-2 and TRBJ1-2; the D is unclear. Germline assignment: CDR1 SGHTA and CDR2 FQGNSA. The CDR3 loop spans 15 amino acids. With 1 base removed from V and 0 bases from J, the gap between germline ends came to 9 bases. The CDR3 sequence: CASSLGRLANYGYTF. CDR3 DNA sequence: TGTGCCAGCAGCTTAGGAAGGCTAGCTAACTATGGCTACACCTTC. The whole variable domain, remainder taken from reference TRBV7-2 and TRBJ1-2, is GAGVSQSPSNKVTEKGKDVELRCDPISGHTALYWYRQSLGQGLEFLIYFQGNSAPDKSGLPSDRFSAERTGGSVSTLTIQRTQQEDSAVYLCASSLGRLANYGYTFGSGTRLTVV.

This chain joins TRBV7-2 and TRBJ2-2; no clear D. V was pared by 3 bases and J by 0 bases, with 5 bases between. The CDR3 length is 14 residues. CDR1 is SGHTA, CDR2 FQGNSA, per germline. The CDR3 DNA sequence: TGTGCCAGCAGCTTTATCTCGAACACCGGGGAGCTGTTTTTT. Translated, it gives CASSFISNTGELFF.

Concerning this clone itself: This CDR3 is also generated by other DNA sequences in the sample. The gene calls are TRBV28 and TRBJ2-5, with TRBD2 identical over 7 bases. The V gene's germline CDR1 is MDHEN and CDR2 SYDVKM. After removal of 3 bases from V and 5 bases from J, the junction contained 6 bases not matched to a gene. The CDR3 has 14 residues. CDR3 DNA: TGTGCCAGCAGTTTGCAGGTGGGGGGGGAGACCCAGTACTTC. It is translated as CASSLQVGGETQYF.

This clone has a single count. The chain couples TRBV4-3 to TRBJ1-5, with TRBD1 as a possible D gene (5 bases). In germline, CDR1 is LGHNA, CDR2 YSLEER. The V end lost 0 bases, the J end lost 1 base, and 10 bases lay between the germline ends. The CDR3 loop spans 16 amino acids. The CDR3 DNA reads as TGCGCCAGCAGCCAAGATCTGGGGGGGAGCAATCAGCCCCAGCATTTT. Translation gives CASSQDLGGSNQPQHF.

CDR3 nucleotides: TGTGCCACCACGGACAGAACTAATGAAAAACTGTTTTTT. This encodes CATTDRTNEKLFF. V gene TRBV10-3 combines with J gene TRBJ1-4, with D maybe TRBD1 (6 bases). This CDR3 contains 13 residues. The germline V gene encodes CDR1 ENHRY and CDR2 SYGVKD. V lost 10 bases, J lost 1 base, and 10 bases lay in between.

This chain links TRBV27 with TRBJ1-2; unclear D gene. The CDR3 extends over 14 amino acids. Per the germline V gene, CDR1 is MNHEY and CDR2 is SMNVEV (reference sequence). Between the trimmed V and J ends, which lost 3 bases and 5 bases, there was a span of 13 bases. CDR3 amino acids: CASSFQGGLYGYTF. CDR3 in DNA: TGTGCCAGCAGTTTTCAAGGCGGGCTTTATGGCTACACCTTC.

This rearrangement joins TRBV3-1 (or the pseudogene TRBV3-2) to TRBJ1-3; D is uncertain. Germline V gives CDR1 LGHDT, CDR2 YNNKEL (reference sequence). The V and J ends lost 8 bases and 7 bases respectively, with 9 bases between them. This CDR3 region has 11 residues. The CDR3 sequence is CASVGGNTIYF. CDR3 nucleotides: TGTGCCAGCGTCGGCGGGAACACCATATATTTT.

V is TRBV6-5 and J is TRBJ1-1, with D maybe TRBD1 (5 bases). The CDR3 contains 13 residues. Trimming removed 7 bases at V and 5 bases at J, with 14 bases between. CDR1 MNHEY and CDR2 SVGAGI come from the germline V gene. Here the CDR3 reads CASTRAWGTEAFF. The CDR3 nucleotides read TGTGCCAGCACCCGGGCCTGGGGGACTGAAGCTTTCTTT.

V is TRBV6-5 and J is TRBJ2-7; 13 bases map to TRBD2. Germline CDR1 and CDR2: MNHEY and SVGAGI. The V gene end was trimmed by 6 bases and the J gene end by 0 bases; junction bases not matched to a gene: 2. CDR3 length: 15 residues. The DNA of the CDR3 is TGTGCCAGCAGCCGGACTAGCGGGGGCTCCTACGAGCAGTACTTC. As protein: CASSRTSGGSYEQYF.

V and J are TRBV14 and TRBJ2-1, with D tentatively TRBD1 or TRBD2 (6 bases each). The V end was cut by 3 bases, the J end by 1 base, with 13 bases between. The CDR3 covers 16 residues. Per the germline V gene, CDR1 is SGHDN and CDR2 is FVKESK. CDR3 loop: CASSQGGRASYNEQFF. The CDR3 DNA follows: TGTGCCAGCAGCCAGGGGGGCAGGGCTTCCTACAATGAGCAGTTCTTC.

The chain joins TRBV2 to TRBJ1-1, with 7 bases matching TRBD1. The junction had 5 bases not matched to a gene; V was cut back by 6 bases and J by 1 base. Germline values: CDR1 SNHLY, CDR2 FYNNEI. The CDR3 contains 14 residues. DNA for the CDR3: TGTGCCAGCAGCCAAAGACAGGGGAACACTGAAGCTTTCTTT. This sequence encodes CASSQRQGNTEAFF.

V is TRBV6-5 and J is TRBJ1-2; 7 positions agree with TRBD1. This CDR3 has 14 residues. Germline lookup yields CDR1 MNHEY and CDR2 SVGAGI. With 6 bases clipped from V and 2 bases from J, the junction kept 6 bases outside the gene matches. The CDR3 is CASSQLRGNYGYTF. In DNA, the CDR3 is TGTGCCAGCAGCCAACTCAGGGGGAACTATGGCTACACCTTC.

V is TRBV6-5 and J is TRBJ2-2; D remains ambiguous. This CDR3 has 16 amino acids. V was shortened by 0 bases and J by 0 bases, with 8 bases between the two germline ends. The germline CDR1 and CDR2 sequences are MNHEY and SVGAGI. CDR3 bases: TGTGCCAGCAGTTACTCGACGTGGGCGAACACCGGGGAGCTGTTTTTT. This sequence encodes CASSYSTWANTGELFF.

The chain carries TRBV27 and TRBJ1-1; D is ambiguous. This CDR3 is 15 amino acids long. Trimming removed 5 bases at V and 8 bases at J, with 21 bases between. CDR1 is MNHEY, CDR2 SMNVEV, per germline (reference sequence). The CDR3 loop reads CASSQTRRSGGEAFF. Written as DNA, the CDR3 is TGTGCCAGCAGTCAAACAAGACGGTCAGGAGGGGAAGCTTTCTTT.

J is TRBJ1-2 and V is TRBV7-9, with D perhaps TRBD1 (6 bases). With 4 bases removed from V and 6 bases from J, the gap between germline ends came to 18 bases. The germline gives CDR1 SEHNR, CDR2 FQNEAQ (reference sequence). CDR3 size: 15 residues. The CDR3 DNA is TGTGCCAGCAGCTCAGGACAGATCCCACATAATGGCTACACCTTC. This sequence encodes CASSSGQIPHNGYTF. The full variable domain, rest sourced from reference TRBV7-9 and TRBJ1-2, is DTGVSQNPRHKITKRGQNVTFRCDPISEHNRLYWYRQTLGQGPEFLTYFQNEAQLEKSRLLSDRFSAERPKGSFSTLEIQRTEQGDSAMYLCASSSGQIPHNGYTFGSGTRLTVV.

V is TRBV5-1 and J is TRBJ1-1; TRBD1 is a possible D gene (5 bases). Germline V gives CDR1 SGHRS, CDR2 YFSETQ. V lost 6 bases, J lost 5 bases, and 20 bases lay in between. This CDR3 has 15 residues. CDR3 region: CASTPGGERHTEAFF. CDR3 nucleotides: TGCGCCAGCACCCCTGGGGGAGAACGACATACTGAAGCTTTCTTT. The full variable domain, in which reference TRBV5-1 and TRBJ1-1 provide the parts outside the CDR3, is KAGVTQTPRYLIKTRGQQVTLSCSPISGHRSVSWYQQTPGQGLQFLFEYFSETQRNKGNFPGRFSGRQFSNSRSEMNVSTLELGDSALYLCASTPGGERHTEAFFGQGTRLTVV.